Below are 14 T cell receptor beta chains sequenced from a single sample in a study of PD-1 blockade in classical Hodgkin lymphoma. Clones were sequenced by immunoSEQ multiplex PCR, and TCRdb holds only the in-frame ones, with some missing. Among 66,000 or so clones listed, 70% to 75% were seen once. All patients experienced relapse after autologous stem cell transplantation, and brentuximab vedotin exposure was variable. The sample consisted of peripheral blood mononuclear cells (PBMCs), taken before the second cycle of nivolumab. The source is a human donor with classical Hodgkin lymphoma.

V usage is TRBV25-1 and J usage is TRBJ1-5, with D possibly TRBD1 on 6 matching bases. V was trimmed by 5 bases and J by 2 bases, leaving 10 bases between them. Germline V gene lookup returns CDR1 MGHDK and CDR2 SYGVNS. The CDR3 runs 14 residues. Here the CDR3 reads CASSRGAGNQPQHF. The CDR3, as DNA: TGTGCCAGCAGTCGGGGGGCGGGCAATCAGCCCCAGCATTTT.

CDR3 in DNA: TGCAGTGCTATCTTGAACACTGAAGCTTTCTTT. It translates to CSAILNTEAFF. The chain combines TRBV20-1 with TRBJ1-1; no clear D gene. Per germline, CDR1 DFQATT and CDR2 SNEGSKA (reference sequence). V lost 4 bases and J lost 0, with 3 bases in between. This CDR3 has 11 amino acids.

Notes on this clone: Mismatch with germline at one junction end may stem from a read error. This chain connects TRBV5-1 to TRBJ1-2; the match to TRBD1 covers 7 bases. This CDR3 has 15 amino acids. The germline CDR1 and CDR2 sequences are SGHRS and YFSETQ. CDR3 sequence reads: CASRTRQGVMDGYTF. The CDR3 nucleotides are TGTGCCAGCAGGACCCGACAGGGAGTCATGGATGGCTACACCTTC.

CDR3 sequence reads: CASSPRTEADPGYTF. Written as DNA, the CDR3 is TGTGCCAGCAGCCCCCGGACAGAAGCTGACCCTGGCTACACCTTC. This chain links TRBV6-5 with TRBJ1-2, with TRBD1 as a possible D gene (6 bases). From germline, CDR1 is MNHEY and CDR2 SVGAGI. The CDR3 sequence is 15 residues long. V lost 6 bases, J lost 7 bases, and 21 bases lay in between.

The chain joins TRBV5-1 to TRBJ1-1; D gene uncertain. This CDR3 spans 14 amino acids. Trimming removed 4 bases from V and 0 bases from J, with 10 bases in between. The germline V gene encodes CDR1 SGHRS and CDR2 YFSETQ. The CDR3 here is CASSTRTVNTEAFF. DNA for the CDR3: TGCGCCAGCAGCACACGGACGGTGAACACTGAAGCTTTCTTT.

CDR3 protein: CASSLAGNRELFF. CDR3 nucleotides: TGTGCCAGCAGCTTGGCGGGGAATAGGGAGCTGTTTTTT. The V call is TRBV7-2, the J call TRBJ2-2; TRBD2 is a possible D gene (6 bases). In germline, CDR1 is SGHTA, CDR2 FQGNSA. CDR3 size: 13 residues. V lost 3 bases and J 9 bases, leaving 11 bases between the germline ends.

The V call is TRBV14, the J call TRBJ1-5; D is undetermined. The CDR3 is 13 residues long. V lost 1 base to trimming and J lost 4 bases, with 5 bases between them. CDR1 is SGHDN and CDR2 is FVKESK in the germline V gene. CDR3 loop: CASSQGGNQPQHF. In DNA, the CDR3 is TGTGCCAGCAGCCAAGGGGGAAATCAGCCCCAGCATTTT.

The CDR3 DNA reads as TGTGCCAGCAGTCCCCTCGGATCACCCCTCCACTTT. Translated: CASSPLGSPLHF. The rearrangement uses TRBV6-5 and TRBJ1-6; D is unclear. The CDR3 spans 12 residues. The germline V and J ends were trimmed by 5 bases and 10 bases, with 9 bases remaining between them. Germline CDR1 reads MNHEY; CDR2 reads SVGAGI.

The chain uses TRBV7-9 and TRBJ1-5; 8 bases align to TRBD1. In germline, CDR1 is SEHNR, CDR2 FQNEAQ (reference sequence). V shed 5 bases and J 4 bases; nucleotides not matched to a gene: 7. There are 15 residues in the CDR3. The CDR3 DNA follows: TGTGCCAGCAGCACGGACAGGGAGTCAAATCAGCCCCAGCATTTT. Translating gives CASSTDRESNQPQHF.

For the CDR3, the DNA is TGCGCCAGCAGCTTTGAGGGACAGAATTCACCCCTCCACTTT. Translation: CASSFEGQNSPLHF. This chain uses TRBV5-1 with TRBJ1-6, with 7 bases matching TRBD1. CDR1 SGHRS and CDR2 YFSETQ come from the germline V gene. Trimming at V came to 2 bases and at J to 7 bases, leaving 3 bases not matched to a gene. CDR3 length equals 14 residues.

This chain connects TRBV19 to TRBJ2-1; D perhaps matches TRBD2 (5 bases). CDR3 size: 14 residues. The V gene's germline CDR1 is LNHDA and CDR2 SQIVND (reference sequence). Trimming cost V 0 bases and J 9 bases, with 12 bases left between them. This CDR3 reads CASSIDSRGIEQFF. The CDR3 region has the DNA TGTGCCAGTAGTATAGATAGTCGAGGGATTGAGCAGTTCTTC.

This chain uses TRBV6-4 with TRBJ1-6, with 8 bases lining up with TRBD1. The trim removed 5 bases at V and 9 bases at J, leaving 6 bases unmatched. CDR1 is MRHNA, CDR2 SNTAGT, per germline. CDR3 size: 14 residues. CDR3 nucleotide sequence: TGTGCCAGCAGTATTGACAGGGGAGTTTCACCCCTCCACTTT. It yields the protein CASSIDRGVSPLHF.

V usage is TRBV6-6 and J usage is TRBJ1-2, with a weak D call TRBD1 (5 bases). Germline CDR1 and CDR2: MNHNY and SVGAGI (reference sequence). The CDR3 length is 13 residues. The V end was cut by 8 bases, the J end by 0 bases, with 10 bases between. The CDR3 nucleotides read TGTGCCAGCGTCCGGGGGACTAACTATGGCTACACCTTC. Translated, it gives CASVRGTNYGYTF.

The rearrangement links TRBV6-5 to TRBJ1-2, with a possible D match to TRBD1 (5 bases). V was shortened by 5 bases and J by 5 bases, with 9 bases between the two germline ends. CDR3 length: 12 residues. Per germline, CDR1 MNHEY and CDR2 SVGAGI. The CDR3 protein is CASSQGVYGYTF. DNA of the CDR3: TGTGCCAGCAGTCAGGGAGTTTATGGCTACACCTTC.